This section outlines one TCR beta chain sequence together with its context. Assay: immunoSEQ multiplex PCR; the TCRdb copy retains only in-frame clones and omits some. The data show 250,000 to 350,000 clones, with about 87% seen just once and 5.5% to 8% held by the top ten. The CDR3 runs to 14 residues. Trimming stripped 5 bases from V and 8 bases from J, with 18 bases between. Germline CDR1 SEHNR, CDR2 FQNEAQ (reference sequence). The data were taken from a study of blood T cell repertoires in COVID-19. This rearrangement joins TRBV7-9 to TRBJ1-2; D is uncertain. The sequence came from a woman between 50 and 59 years old with COVID-19, enrolled during active disease. The sample was peripheral blood. The chain's CDR3 is CASSPSGTIEGYTF. In nucleotides, the CDR3 is TGTGCCAGCAGCCCCTCGGGAACTATAGAGGGCTACACCTTC. Full variable domain (missing parts from reference TRBV7-9 and TRBJ1-2): DTGVSQNPRHKITKRGQNVTFRCDPISEHNRLYWYRQTLGQGPEFLTYFQNEAQLEKSRLLSDRFSAERPKGSFSTLEIQRTEQGDSAMYLCASSPSGTIEGYTFGSGTRLTVV.